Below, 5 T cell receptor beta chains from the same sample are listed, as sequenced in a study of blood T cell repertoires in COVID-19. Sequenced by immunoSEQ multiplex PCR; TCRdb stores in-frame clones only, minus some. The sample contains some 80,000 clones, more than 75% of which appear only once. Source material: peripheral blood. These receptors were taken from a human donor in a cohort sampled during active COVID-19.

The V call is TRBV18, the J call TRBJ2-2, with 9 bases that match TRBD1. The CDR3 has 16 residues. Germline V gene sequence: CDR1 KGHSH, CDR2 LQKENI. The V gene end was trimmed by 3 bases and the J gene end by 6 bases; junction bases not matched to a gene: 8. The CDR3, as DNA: TGTGCCAGCTCACCCGACCGGGACAGGGTTTCCGGGGAGCTGTTTTTT. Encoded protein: CASSPDRDRVSGELFF.

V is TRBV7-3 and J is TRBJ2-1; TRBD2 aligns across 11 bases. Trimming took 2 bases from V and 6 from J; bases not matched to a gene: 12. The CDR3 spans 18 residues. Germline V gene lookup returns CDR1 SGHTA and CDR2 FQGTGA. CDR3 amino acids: CASSLSTTFSGRANEQFF. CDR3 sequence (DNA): TGTGCCAGCAGCTTATCGACTACCTTTAGCGGGAGGGCCAATGAGCAGTTCTTC.

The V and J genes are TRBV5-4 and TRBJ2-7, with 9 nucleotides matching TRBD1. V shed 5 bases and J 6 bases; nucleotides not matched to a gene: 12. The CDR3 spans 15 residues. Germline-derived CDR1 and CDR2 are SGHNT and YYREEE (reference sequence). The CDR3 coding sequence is TGTGCCAGCAGACCAGTGGGACAGGGAATGCGCGAGCAGTACTTC. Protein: CASRPVGQGMREQYF.

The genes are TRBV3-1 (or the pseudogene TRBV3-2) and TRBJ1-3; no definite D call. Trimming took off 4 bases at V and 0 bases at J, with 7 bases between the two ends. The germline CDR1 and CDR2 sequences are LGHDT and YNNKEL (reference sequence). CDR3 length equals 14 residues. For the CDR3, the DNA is TGTGCCAGCAGCCGGGCCATCTCTGGAAACACCATATATTTT. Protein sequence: CASSRAISGNTIYF.

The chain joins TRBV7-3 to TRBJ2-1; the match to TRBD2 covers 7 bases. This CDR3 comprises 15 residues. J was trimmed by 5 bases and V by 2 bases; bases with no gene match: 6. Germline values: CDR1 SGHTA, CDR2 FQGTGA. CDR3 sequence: CASSLWAGAHNEQFF. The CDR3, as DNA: TGTGCCAGCAGCTTATGGGCGGGAGCTCACAATGAGCAGTTCTTC.